This T cell receptor (beta chain) is drawn from a study of glioma-infiltrating T cells. Findings of the study overall: Tissue-blood divergence was below expectation in non-neoplastic patients, above in gliomas.

This clonotype came up many times. Its antigen remains unknown. J gave up 6 bases and V 5 bases, and 10 bases lay outside the gene matches. In germline, CDR1 is LGHNA, CDR2 YSLEER. The CDR3 runs 14 residues. Amplification of TCR alpha and beta CDR3 regions from RNA used iRepertoire nested multiplex PCR. Tissue mRNA or PBMC total RNA, 100-400 ng, went into one-step reverse transcription and amplification. TCRdb re-analysed the multiplex PCR reads in MiXCR, keeping a single row per CDR3 protein. The profile shows fewer than 200,000 distinct CDR3 sequences, over 30% of them singletons. The receptor's source is a human donor with low-grade glioma or glioblastoma, undergoing nonglioma brain surgery, or in good health (not recorded which). The source material was glioma tissue, nonneoplastic brain tissue, or PBMCs (not recorded which). The rearrangement uses TRBV4-3 and TRBJ2-7; 7 bases are shared with TRBD1. CDR3 nucleotides: TGCGCCAGCAGCTCCGGAGCAGGGGGATCCGAGCAGTACTTC. Translated, it gives CASSSGAGGSEQYF.